This TCR beta chain was identified in a study of OX40 agonist ivuxolimab in advanced cancers. Turning to the study itself: Patients were given ivuxolimab, an antibody that agonizes OX40 (CD134). Three patients showed partial responses: one hepatocellular carcinoma and two cutaneous melanoma cases.

This clone has just one count. The CDR3 has 16 residues. The ends were cut back, 1 base at V and 4 bases at J, with 14 bases in the middle. CDR1 and CDR2 from the germline V gene are KGHSH and LQKENI. The repertoire was sequenced with immunoSEQ multiplex PCR; TCRdb's copy has only in-frame clones and lacks some. The sample holds tens of thousands of clones; about 80% are singletons and the top ten take about 4.8%. The sequencing here drew on CD4+ or CD8+ T cells sorted from blood, taken in a trial of the OX40 agonist ivuxolimab. This sequence was found in an adult with an advanced solid tumor such as melanoma, head and neck, liver or kidney cancer. The J gene is TRBJ1-3, the V gene TRBV18; no clear D gene. CDR3 nucleotides: TGTGCCAGCTCACCACTAGAAATCAGCCCCGGAAACACCATATATTTT. Translating gives CASSPLEISPGNTIYF.